These 19 T cell receptor beta chains were sequenced from one sample in a study of T cell repertoires in cytomegalovirus infection. These receptors are not linked to any known antigen. TCRdb passed the reads through MiXCR, listing each CDR3 protein once. The repertoire consists of some 57,000 distinct CDR3 sequences, with about 30% occurring once and the leading ten covering about two thirds. Sample: PBMCs, sequenced either directly or after in vitro stimulation (not recorded which). The receptors derive from a human donor in good health (CMV status not recorded). Some clones in this sample may be carry-over from other donors' samples.

The chain combines TRBV9 with TRBJ2-1, with TRBD1 matching 7 bases. The germline V gene has CDR1 SGDLS and CDR2 YYNGEE. The junction had 7 bases not matched to a gene; V was cut back by 1 base and J by 3 bases. The CDR3 extends over 16 amino acids. CDR3 protein: CASSVQGEIYYNEQFF. The DNA for the CDR3 is TGTGCCAGCAGCGTACAGGGGGAGATCTACTACAATGAGCAGTTCTTC.

The chain has TRBV6-1 and TRBJ1-1, with 7 bases fitting TRBD1. This CDR3 is 14 amino acids long. J gave up 1 base and V 6 bases, and 5 bases lay outside the gene matches. The germline CDR1 and CDR2 sequences are MNHNS and SASEGT. CDR3 bases: TGTGCCAGCAGCCGACAGGGTGGGAACACTGAAGCTTTCTTT. It is translated as CASSRQGGNTEAFF.

The chain links TRBV24-1 to TRBJ2-1; possible D gene TRBD1, 6 bases. The CDR3 runs 13 residues. CDR1 KGHDR and CDR2 SFDVKD come from the germline V gene. The germline V and J ends were trimmed by 3 bases and 4 bases, with 6 bases remaining between them. CDR3 nucleotides: TGTGCCACCAGTGATGGACAGTACAATGAGCAGTTCTTC. Protein: CATSDGQYNEQFF.

This chain uses TRBV28 with TRBJ2-7; D is ambiguous. CDR3 size: 12 residues. Germline V gives CDR1 MDHEN, CDR2 SYDVKM. With 6 bases removed from V and 2 bases from J, the gap between germline ends came to 8 bases. CDR3: CASRQHAYEQYF. In DNA form, the CDR3 reads TGTGCCAGCAGGCAACACGCCTACGAGCAGTACTTC. The full variable domain, its missing parts supplied by reference TRBV28 and TRBJ2-7, is DVKVTQSSRYLVKRTGEKVFLECVQDMDHENMFWYRQDPGLGLRLIYFSYDVKMKEKGDIPEGYSVSREKKERFSLILESASTNQTSMYLCASRQHAYEQYFGPGTRLTVT.

This clonotype was counted only a few times. This chain links TRBV5-6 with TRBJ1-4, with TRBD1 as a possible D gene (5 bases). This CDR3 comprises 14 residues. The V gene lost 3 bases and the J gene lost 7 bases, with 13 bases spanning the gap. CDR1 and CDR2 from the germline V gene are SGHDT and YYEEEE. The CDR3 nucleotides are TGTGCCAGCAGCTCCTCCAGGGTGGGTGAAAAACTGTTTTTT. Translated: CASSSSRVGEKLFF. Supplemented by reference TRBV5-6 and TRBJ1-4, the full variable domain reads DAGVTQSPTHLIKTRGQQVTLRCSPKSGHDTVSWYQQALGQGPQFIFQYYEEEERQRGNFPDRFSGHQFPNYSSELNVNALLLGDSALYLCASSSSRVGEKLFFGSGTQLSVL.

This clonotype has a handful of counts. V gene TRBV20-1 combines with J gene TRBJ2-1, with D perhaps TRBD1 (6 bases). V was cut by 6 bases and J by 10 bases, with 22 bases left in between. Germline V lookup: CDR1 DFQATT, CDR2 SNEGSKA (reference sequence). The length of the CDR3 is 14 residues. In DNA form, the CDR3 reads TGCAGTGCCCTGGGGGCTTCTCCCCACGGCGAGCAGTTCTTC. Translated: CSALGASPHGEQFF.

This clonotype was found many times. The rearrangement uses TRBV7-9 and TRBJ1-1, with D unclear. The germline CDR1 and CDR2 sequences are SEHNR and FQNEAQ (reference sequence). The CDR3 totals 15 residues. V was cut by 2 bases and J by 1 base, with 11 bases left in between. CDR3 residues: CASSLPGLENTEAFF. CDR3 nucleotides: TGTGCCAGCAGCTTACCGGGGTTGGAGAACACTGAAGCTTTCTTT.

V usage is TRBV7-9 and J usage is TRBJ1-5; no firm D call. Germline V lookup: CDR1 SEHNR, CDR2 FQNEAQ (reference sequence). This CDR3 has 12 residues. Deletions cut 5 bases from V and 6 bases from J, with 8 bases between. DNA of the CDR3: TGTGCCAGCAGCCCCCCAAGTCAGCCCCAGCATTTT. Its translation: CASSPPSQPQHF.

The chain couples TRBV7-2 to TRBJ1-6; a possible D gene is TRBD1 (6 bases). V gave up 5 bases and J gave up 0 bases, with 11 bases separating them. This CDR3 spans 16 amino acids. Germline V lookup: CDR1 SGHTA, CDR2 FQGNSA. The chain's CDR3 is CASSGRRGSYNSPLHF. Written as DNA, the CDR3 is TGTGCCAGCAGCGGGCGCAGGGGCTCCTATAATTCACCCCTCCACTTT.

This clonotype was seen ten or more times. The gene calls are TRBV6-5 and TRBJ1-1, with D possibly being TRBD1 (6 bases). Germline values: CDR1 MNHEY, CDR2 SVGAGI. Trimming shortened V by 4 bases and J by 5 bases, and 14 bases separated the two germline ends. The CDR3 has 14 amino acids. This CDR3 reads CASSSRGGRTEAFF. DNA of the CDR3: TGTGCCAGCAGTTCTCGCGGGGGCCGAACTGAAGCTTTCTTT.

The V call is TRBV19, the J call TRBJ1-5; D remains ambiguous. The CDR3 has 17 amino acids. Germline V CDR1 and CDR2: LNHDA, SQIVND (reference sequence). V shed 3 bases and J shed 3 bases, with 18 bases lying between them. Here the CDR3 DNA reads TGTGCCAGTAGTATCCAGAGGAACGACGGTGACAATCAGCCCCAGCATTTT. Protein sequence: CASSIQRNDGDNQPQHF.

This clonotype was counted only a few times. The chain couples TRBV5-6 to TRBJ2-5; possibly TRBD2 for D (5 bases). CDR3 length: 15 amino acids. The ends were cut back, 3 bases at V and 5 bases at J, with 17 bases in the middle. CDR1 SGHDT and CDR2 YYEEEE come from the germline V gene. CDR3 region: CASSSQGRPVETQYF. In DNA form, the CDR3 reads TGTGCCAGCAGCTCCCAAGGGAGACCAGTGGAGACCCAGTACTTC.

The chain uses TRBV20-1 and TRBJ2-5, with D maybe TRBD2 (6 bases). V was pared by 4 bases and J by 1 base, with 13 bases between. In germline, CDR1 is DFQATT, CDR2 SNEGSKA (reference sequence). The CDR3 runs 14 residues. The CDR3, as DNA: TGCAGTGCTAATTCGGGGGAGCTCCAAGAGACCCAGTACTTC. This codes for CSANSGELQETQYF.

This clonotype was seen a few times. CDR3 nucleotides: TGTGCCAGCAGCCCTCCCGACAGACCCTACGAGCAGTACTTC. Its protein product is CASSPPDRPYEQYF. The rearrangement links TRBV7-7 to TRBJ2-7, with a possible D match to TRBD1 (5 bases). The V gene lost 5 bases and the J gene lost 2 bases, with 13 bases spanning the gap. The CDR3 is made up of 14 amino acids. Germline V CDR1 and CDR2: SSHAT, FNYEAQ (reference sequence). Complete variable domain (other parts from reference TRBV7-7 and TRBJ2-7): GAGVSQSPRYKVTKRGQDVTLRCDPISSHATLYWYQQALGQGPEFLTYFNYEAQPDKSGLPSDRFSAERPEGSISTLTIQRTEQRDSAMYRCASSPPDRPYEQYFGPGTRLTVT.

The gene calls are TRBV7-9 and TRBJ1-3; D is possibly TRBD1 (5 bases). In germline, CDR1 is SEHNR, CDR2 FQNEAQ (reference sequence). The V end was cut by 5 bases, the J end by 0 bases, with 14 bases between. The CDR3 spans 16 residues. The CDR3 sequence: CASSPAEGPSGNTIYF. In DNA form, the CDR3 reads TGTGCCAGCAGCCCCGCGGAGGGGCCCTCTGGAAACACCATATATTTT.

This clonotype occurred a few times. This chain joins TRBV7-2 and TRBJ2-7; D is undetermined. V lost 0 bases, J lost 3 bases, and 12 bases lay in between. Germline V gene lookup returns CDR1 SGHTA and CDR2 FQGNSA. The CDR3 is 15 residues long. The CDR3: CASSLAVPQLYEQYF. Written as DNA, the CDR3 is TGTGCCAGCAGCTTAGCGGTCCCCCAGCTCTACGAGCAGTACTTC. The whole variable domain, filled in from reference TRBV7-2 and TRBJ2-7, reads GAGVSQSPSNKVTEKGKDVELRCDPISGHTALYWYRQSLGQGLEFLIYFQGNSAPDKSGLPSDRFSAERTGGSVSTLTIQRTQQEDSAVYLCASSLAVPQLYEQYFGPGTRLTVT.

The rearrangement joins TRBV5-4 to TRBJ2-1, with TRBD1 identical over 7 bases. Germline lookup yields CDR1 SGHNT and CDR2 YYREEE (reference sequence). CDR3 length: 16 amino acids. Unmatched junction bases numbered 9, after V lost 4 bases and J lost 2 bases. The CDR3 protein is CASSRPTGETYNEQFF. The DNA for the CDR3 is TGTGCCAGCAGCAGACCCACAGGGGAAACCTACAATGAGCAGTTCTTC.

V usage is TRBV6-5 and J usage is TRBJ2-1, with D hard to call. Trimming pared 7 bases from V and 0 bases from J, leaving 13 bases between. CDR1 and CDR2 (germline): MNHEY, SVGAGI. The CDR3 spans 15 residues. The CDR3 DNA reads TGTGCCAGCAAATTAGACACGAGCTCCTACAATGAGCAGTTCTTC. Protein product: CASKLDTSSYNEQFF.

The genes are TRBV20-1 and TRBJ1-5, with 7 bases that match TRBD1. This CDR3 region has 14 residues. V shed 0 bases and J 7 bases; nucleotides not matched to a gene: 6. Germline V lookup: CDR1 DFQATT, CDR2 SNEGSKA (reference sequence). The CDR3: CSARDSQGEQPQHF. The CDR3, as DNA: TGCAGTGCTAGAGATTCCCAGGGGGAACAGCCCCAGCATTTT.